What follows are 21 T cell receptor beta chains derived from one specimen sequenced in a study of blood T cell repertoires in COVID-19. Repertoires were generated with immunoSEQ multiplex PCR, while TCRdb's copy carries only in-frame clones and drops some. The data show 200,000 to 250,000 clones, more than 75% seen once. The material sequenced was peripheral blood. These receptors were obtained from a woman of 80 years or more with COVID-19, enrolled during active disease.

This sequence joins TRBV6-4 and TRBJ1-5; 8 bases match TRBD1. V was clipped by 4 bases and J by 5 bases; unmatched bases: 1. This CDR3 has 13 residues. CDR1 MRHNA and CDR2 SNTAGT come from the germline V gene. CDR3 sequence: CASSATGDQPQHF. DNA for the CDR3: TGTGCCAGCAGTGCGACAGGGGATCAGCCCCAGCATTTT.

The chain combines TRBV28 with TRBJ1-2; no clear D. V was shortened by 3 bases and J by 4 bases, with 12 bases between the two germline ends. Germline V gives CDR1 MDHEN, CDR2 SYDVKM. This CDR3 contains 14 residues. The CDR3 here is CASSFDRRGYGYTF. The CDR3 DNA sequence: TGTGCCAGCAGTTTTGACCGGCGGGGCTATGGCTACACCTTC.

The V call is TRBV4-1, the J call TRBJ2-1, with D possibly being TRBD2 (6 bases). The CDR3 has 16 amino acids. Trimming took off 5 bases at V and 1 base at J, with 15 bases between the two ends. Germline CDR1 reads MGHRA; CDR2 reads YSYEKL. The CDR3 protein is CASSRKEGGSYNEQFF. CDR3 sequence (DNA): TGCGCCAGCAGCAGAAAGGAGGGCGGGTCCTACAATGAGCAGTTCTTC.

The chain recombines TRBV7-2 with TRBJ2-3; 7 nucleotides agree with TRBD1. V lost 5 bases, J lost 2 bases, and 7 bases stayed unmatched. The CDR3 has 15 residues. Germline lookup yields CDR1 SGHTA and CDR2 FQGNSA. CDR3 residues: CASSSRDRDTDTQYF. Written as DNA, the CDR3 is TGTGCCAGCAGCAGCCGGGACAGAGACACAGATACGCAGTATTTT. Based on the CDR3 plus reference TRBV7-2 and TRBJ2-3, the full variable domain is GAGVSQSPSNKVTEKGKDVELRCDPISGHTALYWYRQSLGQGLEFLIYFQGNSAPDKSGLPSDRFSAERTGGSVSTLTIQRTQQEDSAVYLCASSSRDRDTDTQYFGPGTRLTVL.

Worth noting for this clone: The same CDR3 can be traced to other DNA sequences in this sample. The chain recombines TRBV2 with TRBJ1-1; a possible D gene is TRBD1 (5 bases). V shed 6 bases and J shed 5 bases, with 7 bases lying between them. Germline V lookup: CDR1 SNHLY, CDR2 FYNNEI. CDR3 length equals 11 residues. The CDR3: CASSRGTEAFF. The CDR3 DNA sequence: TGTGCCAGCAGCCGGGGGACTGAAGCTTTCTTT.

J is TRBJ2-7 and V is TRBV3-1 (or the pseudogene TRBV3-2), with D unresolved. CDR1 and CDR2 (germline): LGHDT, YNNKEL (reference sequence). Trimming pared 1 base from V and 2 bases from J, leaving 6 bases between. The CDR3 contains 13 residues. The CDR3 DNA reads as TGTGCCAGCAGCCAAGTCCCTACCTACGAGCAGTACTTC. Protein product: CASSQVPTYEQYF.

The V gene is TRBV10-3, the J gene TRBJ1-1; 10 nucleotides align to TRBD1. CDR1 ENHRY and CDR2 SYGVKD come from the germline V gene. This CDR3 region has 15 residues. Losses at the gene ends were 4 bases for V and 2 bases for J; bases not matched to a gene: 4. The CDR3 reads CAISGKTGGNTEAFF. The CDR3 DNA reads TGTGCCATCAGTGGGAAGACAGGGGGCAACACTGAAGCTTTCTTT.

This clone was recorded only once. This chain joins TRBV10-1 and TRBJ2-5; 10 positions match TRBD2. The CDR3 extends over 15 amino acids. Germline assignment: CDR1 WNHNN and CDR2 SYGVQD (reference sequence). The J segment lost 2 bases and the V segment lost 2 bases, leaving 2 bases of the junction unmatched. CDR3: CASSEPSGGQETQYF. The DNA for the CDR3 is TGCGCCAGCAGTGAGCCTAGCGGGGGTCAAGAGACCCAGTACTTC.

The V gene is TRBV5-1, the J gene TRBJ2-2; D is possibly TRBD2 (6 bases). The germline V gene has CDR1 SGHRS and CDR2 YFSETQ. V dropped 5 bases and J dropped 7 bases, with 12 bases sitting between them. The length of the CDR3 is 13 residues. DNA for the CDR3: TGCGCCAGCAGTCCACGGGGGTTCGGGGAGCTGTTTTTT. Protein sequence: CASSPRGFGELFF.

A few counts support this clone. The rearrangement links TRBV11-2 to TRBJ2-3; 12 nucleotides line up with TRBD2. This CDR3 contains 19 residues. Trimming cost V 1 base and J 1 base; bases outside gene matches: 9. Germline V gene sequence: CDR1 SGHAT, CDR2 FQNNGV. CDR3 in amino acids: CASSLGLASGGARTDTQYF. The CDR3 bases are TGTGCCAGCAGCTTAGGGTTGGCTAGCGGGGGGGCTCGCACAGATACGCAGTATTTT. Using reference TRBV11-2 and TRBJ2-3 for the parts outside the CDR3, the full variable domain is EAGVAQSPRYKIIEKRQSVAFWCNPISGHATLYWYQQILGQGPKLLIQFQNNGVVDDSQLPKDRFSAERLKGVDSTLKIQPAKLEDSAVYLCASSLGLASGGARTDTQYFGPGTRLTVL.

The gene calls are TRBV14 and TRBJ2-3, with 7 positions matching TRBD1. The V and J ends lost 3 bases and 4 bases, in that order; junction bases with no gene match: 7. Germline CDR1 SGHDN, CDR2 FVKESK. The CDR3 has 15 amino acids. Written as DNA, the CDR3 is TGTGCCAGCAGCCAGCAGGGACAGATAGCAGATACGCAGTATTTT. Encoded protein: CASSQQGQIADTQYF.

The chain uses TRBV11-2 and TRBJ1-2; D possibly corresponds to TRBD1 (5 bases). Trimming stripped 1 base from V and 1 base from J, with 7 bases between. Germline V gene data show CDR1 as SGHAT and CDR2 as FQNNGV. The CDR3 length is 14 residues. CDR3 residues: CASSLGTINYGYTF. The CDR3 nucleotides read TGTGCCAGCAGCTTAGGGACAATTAACTATGGCTACACCTTC. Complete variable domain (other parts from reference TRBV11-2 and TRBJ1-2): EAGVAQSPRYKIIEKRQSVAFWCNPISGHATLYWYQQILGQGPKLLIQFQNNGVVDDSQLPKDRFSAERLKGVDSTLKIQPAKLEDSAVYLCASSLGTINYGYTFGSGTRLTVV.

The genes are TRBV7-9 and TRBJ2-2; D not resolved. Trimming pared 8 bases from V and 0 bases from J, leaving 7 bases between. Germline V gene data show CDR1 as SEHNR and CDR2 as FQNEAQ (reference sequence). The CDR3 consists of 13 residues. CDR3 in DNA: TGTGCCAGCGACTTCGCGAACACCGGGGAGCTGTTTTTT. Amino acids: CASDFANTGELFF.

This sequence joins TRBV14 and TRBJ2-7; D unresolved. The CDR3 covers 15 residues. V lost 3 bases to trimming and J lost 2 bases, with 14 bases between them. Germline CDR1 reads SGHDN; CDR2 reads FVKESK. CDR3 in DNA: TGTGCCAGCAGCCAGAACAAAGACCGGGCCTACGAGCAGTACGTC. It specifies CASSQNKDRAYEQYV.

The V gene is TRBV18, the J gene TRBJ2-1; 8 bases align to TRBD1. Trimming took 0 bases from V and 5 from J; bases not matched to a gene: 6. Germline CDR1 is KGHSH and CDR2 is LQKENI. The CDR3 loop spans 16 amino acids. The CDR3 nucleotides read TGTGCCAGCTCACCACCGCTCAGGGGGCTTGACAATGAGCAGTTCTTC. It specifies CASSPPLRGLDNEQFF.

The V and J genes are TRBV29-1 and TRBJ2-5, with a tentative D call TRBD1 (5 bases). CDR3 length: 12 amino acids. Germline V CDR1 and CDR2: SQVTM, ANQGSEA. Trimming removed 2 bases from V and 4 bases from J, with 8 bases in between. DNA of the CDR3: TGCAGCGTTGAAAGGGGTCGAGAGACCCAGTACTTC. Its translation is CSVERGRETQYF.

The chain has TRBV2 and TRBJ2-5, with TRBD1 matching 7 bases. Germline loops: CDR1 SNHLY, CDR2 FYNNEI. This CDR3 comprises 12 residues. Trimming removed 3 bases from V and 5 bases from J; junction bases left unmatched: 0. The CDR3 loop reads CASSDRGETQYF. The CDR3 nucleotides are TGTGCCAGCAGTGACAGGGGGGAGACCCAGTACTTC. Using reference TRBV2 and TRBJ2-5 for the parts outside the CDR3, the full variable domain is EPEVTQTPSHQVTQMGQEVILRCVPISNHLYFYWYRQILGQKVEFLVSFYNNEISEKSEIFDDQFSVERPDGSNFTLKIRSTKLEDSAMYFCASSDRGETQYFGPGTRLLVL.

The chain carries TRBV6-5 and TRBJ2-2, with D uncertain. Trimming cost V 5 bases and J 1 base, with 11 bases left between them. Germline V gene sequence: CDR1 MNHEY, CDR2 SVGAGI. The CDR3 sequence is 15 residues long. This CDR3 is CASSRVFLNTGELFF. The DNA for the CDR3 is TGTGCCAGCAGTCGGGTCTTCTTGAACACCGGGGAGCTGTTTTTT.

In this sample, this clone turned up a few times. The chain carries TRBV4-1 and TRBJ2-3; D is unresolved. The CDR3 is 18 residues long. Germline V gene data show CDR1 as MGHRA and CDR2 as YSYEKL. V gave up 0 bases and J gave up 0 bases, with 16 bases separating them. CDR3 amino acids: CASSQDSVLASSTDTQYF. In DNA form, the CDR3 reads TGCGCCAGCAGCCAAGATTCGGTACTCGCCTCTAGCACAGATACGCAGTATTTT.

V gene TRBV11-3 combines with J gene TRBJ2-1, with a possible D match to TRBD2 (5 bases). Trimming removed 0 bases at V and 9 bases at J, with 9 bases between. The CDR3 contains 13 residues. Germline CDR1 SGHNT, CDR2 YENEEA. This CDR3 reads CASSLEGGGEQFF. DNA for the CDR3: TGTGCCAGCAGCTTAGAAGGAGGAGGTGAGCAGTTCTTC.

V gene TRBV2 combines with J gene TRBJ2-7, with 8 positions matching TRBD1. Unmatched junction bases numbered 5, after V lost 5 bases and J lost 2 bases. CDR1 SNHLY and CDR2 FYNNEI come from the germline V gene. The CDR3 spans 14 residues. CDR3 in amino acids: CASSRGTGAYEQYV. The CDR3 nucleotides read TGTGCCAGCAGTAGAGGGACAGGAGCCTACGAGCAGTACGTC.